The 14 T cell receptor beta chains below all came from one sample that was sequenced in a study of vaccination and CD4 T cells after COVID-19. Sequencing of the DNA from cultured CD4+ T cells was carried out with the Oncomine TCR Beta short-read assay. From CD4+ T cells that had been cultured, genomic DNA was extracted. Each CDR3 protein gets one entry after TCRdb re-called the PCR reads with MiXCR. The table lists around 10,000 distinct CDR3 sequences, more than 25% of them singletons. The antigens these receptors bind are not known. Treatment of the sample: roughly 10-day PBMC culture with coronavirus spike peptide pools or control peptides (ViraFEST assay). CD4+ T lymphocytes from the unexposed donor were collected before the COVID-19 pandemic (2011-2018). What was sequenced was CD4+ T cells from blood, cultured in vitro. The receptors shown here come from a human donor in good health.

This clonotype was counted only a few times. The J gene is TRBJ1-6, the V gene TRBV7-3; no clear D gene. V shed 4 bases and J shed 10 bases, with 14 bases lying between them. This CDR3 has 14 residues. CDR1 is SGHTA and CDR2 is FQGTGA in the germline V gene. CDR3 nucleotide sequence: TGTGCCAGCAGCTCTCGAGCTACTGGGTCACCCCTCCACTTT. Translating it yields CASSSRATGSPLHF.

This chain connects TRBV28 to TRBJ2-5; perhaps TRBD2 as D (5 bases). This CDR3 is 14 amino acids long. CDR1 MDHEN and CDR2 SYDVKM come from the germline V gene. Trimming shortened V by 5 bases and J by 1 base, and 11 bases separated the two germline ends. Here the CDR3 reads CASSPSGTQETQYF. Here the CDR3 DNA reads TGTGCCAGCAGTCCCAGCGGCACCCAAGAGACCCAGTACTTC.

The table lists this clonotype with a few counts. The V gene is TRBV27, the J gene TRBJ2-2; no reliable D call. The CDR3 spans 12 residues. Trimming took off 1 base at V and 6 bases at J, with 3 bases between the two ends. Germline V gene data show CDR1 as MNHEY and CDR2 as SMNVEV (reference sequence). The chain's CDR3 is CASSLLAGELFF. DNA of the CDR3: TGTGCCAGCAGTTTATTAGCCGGGGAGCTGTTTTTT.

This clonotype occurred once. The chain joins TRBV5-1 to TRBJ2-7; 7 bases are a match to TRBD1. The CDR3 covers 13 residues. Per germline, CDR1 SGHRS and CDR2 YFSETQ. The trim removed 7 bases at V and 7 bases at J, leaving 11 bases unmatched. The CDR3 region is CASRTGPSGEQYF. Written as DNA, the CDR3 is TGCGCCAGCCGGACAGGCCCATCGGGGGAGCAGTACTTC.

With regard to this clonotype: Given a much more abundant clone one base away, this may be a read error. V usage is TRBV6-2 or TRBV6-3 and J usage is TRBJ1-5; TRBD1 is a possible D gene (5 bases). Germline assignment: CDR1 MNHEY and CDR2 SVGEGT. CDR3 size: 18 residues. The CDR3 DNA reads TGTGCCAGCTGTTACTCGAGCAGGGCGGGATATAGCAATCAGCCCCAGCATTTT. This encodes CASCYSSRAGYSNQPQHF.

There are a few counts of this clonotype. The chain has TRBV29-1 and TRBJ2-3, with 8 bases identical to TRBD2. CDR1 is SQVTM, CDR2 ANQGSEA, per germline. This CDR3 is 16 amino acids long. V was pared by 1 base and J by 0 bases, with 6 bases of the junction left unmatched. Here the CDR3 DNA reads TGCAGCGTTGAAGGAGTAGCGGGGAAGAGCACAGATACGCAGTATTTT. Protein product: CSVEGVAGKSTDTQYF.

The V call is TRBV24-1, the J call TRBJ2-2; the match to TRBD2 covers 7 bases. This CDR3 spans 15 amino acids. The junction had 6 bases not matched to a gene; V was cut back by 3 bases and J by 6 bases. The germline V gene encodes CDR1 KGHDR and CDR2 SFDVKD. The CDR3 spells CATSDREREAGELFF. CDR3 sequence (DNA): TGTGCCACCAGTGATCGGGAGCGGGAAGCCGGGGAGCTGTTTTTT.

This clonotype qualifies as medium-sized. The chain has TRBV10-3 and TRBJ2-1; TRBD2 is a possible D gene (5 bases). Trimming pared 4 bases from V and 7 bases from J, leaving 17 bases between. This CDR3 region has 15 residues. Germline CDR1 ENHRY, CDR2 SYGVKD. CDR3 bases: TGTGCCATCAGTGGAGTGACATGGGAGCTGAATGAGCAGTTCTTC. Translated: CAISGVTWELNEQFF.

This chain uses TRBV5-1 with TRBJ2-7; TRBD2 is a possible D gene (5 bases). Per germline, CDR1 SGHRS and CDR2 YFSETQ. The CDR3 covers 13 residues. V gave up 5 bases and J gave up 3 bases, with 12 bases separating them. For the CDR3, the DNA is TGCGCCAGCAGACTCACAGACTACTACGAGCAGTACTTC. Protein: CASRLTDYYEQYF.

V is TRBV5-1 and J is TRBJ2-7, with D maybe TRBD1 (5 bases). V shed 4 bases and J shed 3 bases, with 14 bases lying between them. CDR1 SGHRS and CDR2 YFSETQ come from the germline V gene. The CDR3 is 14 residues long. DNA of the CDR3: TGCGCCAGCAGCGAAACTTACCAGGGCTACGAGCAGTACTTC. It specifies CASSETYQGYEQYF.

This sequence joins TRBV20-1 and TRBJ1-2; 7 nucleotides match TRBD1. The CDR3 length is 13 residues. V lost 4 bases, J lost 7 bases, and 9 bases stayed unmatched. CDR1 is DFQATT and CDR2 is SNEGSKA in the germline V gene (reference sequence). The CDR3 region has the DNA TGCAGTGCTACACTCGACAGGGAGTTTGGCTACACCTTC. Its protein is CSATLDREFGYTF.

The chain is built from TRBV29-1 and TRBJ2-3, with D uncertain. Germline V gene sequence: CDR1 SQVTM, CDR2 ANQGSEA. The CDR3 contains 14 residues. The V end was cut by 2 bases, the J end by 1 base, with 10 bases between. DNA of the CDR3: TGCAGCGTTGAAACGTATGGGCGCACAGATACGCAGTATTTT. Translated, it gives CSVETYGRTDTQYF.

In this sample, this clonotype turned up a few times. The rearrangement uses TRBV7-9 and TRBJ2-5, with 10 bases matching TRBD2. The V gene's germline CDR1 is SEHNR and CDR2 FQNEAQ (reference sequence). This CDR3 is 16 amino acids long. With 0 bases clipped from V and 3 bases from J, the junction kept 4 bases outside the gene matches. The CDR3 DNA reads TGTGCCAGCAGCTTAGCGGCGCTAGCGGGAGAAGAGACCCAGTACTTC. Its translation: CASSLAALAGEETQYF. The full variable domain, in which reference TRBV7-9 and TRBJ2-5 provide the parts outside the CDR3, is DTGVSQNPRHKITKRGQNVTFRCDPISEHNRLYWYRQTLGQGPEFLTYFQNEAQLEKSRLLSDRFSAERPKGSFSTLEIQRTEQGDSAMYLCASSLAALAGEETQYFGPGTRLLVL.

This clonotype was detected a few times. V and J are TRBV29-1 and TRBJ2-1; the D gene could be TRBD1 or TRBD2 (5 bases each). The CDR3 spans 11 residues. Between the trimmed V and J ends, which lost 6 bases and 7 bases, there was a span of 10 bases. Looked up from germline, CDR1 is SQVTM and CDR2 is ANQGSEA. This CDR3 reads CSVRGANEQFF. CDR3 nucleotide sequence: TGCAGCGTGCGAGGGGCGAATGAGCAGTTCTTC.